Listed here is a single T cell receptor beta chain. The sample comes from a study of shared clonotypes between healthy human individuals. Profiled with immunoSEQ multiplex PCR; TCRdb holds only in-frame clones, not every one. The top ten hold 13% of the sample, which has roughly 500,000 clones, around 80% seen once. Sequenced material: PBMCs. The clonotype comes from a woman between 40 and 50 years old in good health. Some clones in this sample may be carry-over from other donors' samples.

This chain's CDR3 is CASSEQGGSGNTIYF. In DNA, the CDR3 is TGTGCCAGCAGTGAACAGGGAGGCTCTGGAAACACCATATATTTT. This sequence joins TRBV2 and TRBJ1-3, with D perhaps matching TRBD1 (5 bases). V was pared by 2 bases and J by 0 bases, with 8 bases between. The CDR3 length is 15 residues. Germline assignment: CDR1 SNHLY and CDR2 FYNNEI.